This TCR beta chain derives from a study of T-cell reconstitution after alpha-beta-depleted transplantation in children. Notes on the study in general: The study traced high day-60 TCRbeta diversity in some patients to surviving recipient T cells and thymic progenitors. Where alpha-beta T cells came from about two months after transplant was reportedly several hundred expanded graft clones.

Unique molecular identifiers were incorporated into the prepared TCRbeta library. MiXCR was run by TCRdb on the PCR reads, yielding one entry per CDR3 protein. Among roughly 670,000 distinct CDR3 sequences listed, roughly 13% were seen once. Germline trimming cut 3 bases from V and 5 bases from J; bases unmatched to any gene: 12. This CDR3 contains 17 residues. At least ten counts were recorded for this clonotype. Its specificity is not known. The starting material was PBMCs, obtained before TCRalphabeta/CD19-depleted stem cell transplant. This chain links TRBV12-3 or TRBV12-4 with TRBJ2-1; 8 bases align to TRBD2. This TCR derives from a girl aged 2 to 9 with congenital amegakaryocytic thrombocytopenia, due to receive a stem cell transplant. CDR3 coding DNA: TGTGCCAGCAGTTTGTTCAGCGGGAGTCAGTCTCACAATGAGCAGTTCTTC. This translates into CASSLFSGSQSHNEQFF.